These T cell receptor beta chains were read from a single sample in a study of T cell changes during pregnancy in multiple sclerosis. Using immunoSEQ multiplex PCR, the repertoire was profiled, and TCRdb retains in-frame clones only, with some absent. The sample yields 85,000 to 120,000 clones, about 90% seen once. Specimen: peripheral blood, collected before pregnancy. These receptors came from a female donor with multiple sclerosis, enrolled in a pregnancy study. CDR3s include the opening cysteine and the closing phenylalanine or tryptophan. The D gene is left open where the match is weak. Clone size is given for some rows only: seen once, a few or many times, or a class if the clone is expanded.

clone_size	j_call	d_call	v_call	cdr3_aa	cdr3_nt
NA	TRBJ1-4	NA	TRBV7-9	CASRFGANEKLFF	TGTGCCAGCAGATTCGGAGCTAATGAAAAACTGTTTTTT
NA	TRBJ1-6	NA	TRBV7-2	CASSRRGQGGDYSPLHF	TGTGCCAGCAGCCGTAGAGGGCAAGGGGGGGATTATTCACCCCTCCACTTT
NA	TRBJ2-5	TRBD1	TRBV7-9	CASSLGQLQETQYF	TGTGCCAGCAGCTTGGGACAGCTCCAAGAGACCCAGTACTTC
NA	TRBJ1-2	TRBD1	TRBV11-3	CASSLPLTGGGIYGYTF	TGTGCCAGCAGCTTACCTCTCACAGGGGGAGGAATCTATGGCTACACCTTC
NA	TRBJ2-1	NA	TRBV5-1	CASSLVLSYNEQFF	TGCGCCAGCAGTTTGGTCCTCTCCTACAATGAGCAGTTCTTC
NA	TRBJ1-1	NA	TRBV27	CASRLSGGVAAFF	TGTGCCAGTCGTTTGTCCGGGGGAGTGGCAGCTTTCTTT
once	TRBJ2-7	TRBD2	TRBV6-5	CSSRAGTSGVYEQYF	TGTTCAAGCAGGGCCGGGACTAGCGGGGTCTACGAGCAGTACTTC
NA	TRBJ2-7	TRBD2	TRBV6-1	CASRTWGGSSYEQYF	TGTGCCAGCAGGACGTGGGGCGGGAGCTCCTACGAGCAGTACTTC
NA	TRBJ1-2	NA	TRBV27	CASSSDRLRGGYTF	TGTGCCAGCAGTTCCGACCGATTAAGGGGTGGCTACACCTTC
NA	TRBJ1-4	NA	TRBV14	CASSYREGVGNEKLFF	TGTGCCAGCAGCTACCGCGAAGGGGTTGGGAATGAAAAACTGTTTTTT
NA	TRBJ1-1	NA	TRBV5-5	CASSSEERLSNTEAFF	TGTGCCAGCAGCTCGGAAGAGCGGCTATCGAACACTGAAGCTTTCTTT
NA	TRBJ1-2	TRBD1	TRBV19	CASSTTGEVYGYTF	TGTGCCAGTAGTACAACAGGGGAAGTCTATGGCTACACCTTC
NA	TRBJ1-2	TRBD1	TRBV19	CASSMAGTGAFTGFNYGYTF	TGTGCCAGTAGTATGGCCGGGACAGGGGCTTTCACAGGGTTCAACTATGGCTACACCTTC
NA	TRBJ2-4	NA	TRBV9	CASSVEQENIQYF	TGTGCCAGCAGCGTTGAACAGGAAAACATTCAGTACTTC
NA	TRBJ2-2	NA	TRBV5-4	CASSLGATGELFF	TGTGCCAGCAGCTTGGGCGCCACCGGGGAGCTGTTTTTT
NA	TRBJ2-7	TRBD1	TRBV18	CASSPFRDSYSYEQYF	TGTGCCAGCTCACCATTCCGGGACAGCTACTCCTACGAGCAGTACTTC
NA	TRBJ2-7	NA	TRBV2	CAGGNSYEQYF	TGTGCCGGAGGAAATTCGTACGAGCAGTACTTC
NA	TRBJ1-1	NA	TRBV7-2	CASSPGAWGDPTEAFF	TGTGCCAGCAGCCCTGGCGCCTGGGGGGACCCCACTGAAGCTTTCTTT
NA	TRBJ2-3	NA	TRBV2	CASSEQGTADTQYF	TGTGCCAGCAGTGAGCAGGGAACAGCAGATACGCAGTATTTT
NA	TRBJ1-1	TRBD1	TRBV29-1	CSVLGTGSSNTEAFF	TGCAGCGTTTTAGGGACAGGGTCTTCGAACACTGAAGCTTTCTTT
NA	TRBJ2-5	NA	TRBV6-1	CASRILPGQQETQYF	TGTGCCAGCAGGATACTACCGGGACAACAAGAGACCCAGTACTTC
NA	TRBJ2-7	NA	TRBV16	CASSPAGIYEQYF	TGTGCCAGCAGCCCTGCAGGAATCTACGAGCAGTACTTC
NA	TRBJ2-5	NA	TRBV9	CASSRYDGETQYF	TGTGCCAGCAGTCGATACGACGGGGAGACCCAGTACTTC
NA	TRBJ2-1	NA	TRBV7-2	CASSPFGSSSNEQFF	TGTGCCAGCAGCCCTTTCGGGTCGTCCAGCAATGAGCAGTTCTTC
NA	TRBJ2-1	NA	TRBV9	CASSARGTYNEQFF	TGTGCCAGCAGCGCCCGGGGTACCTACAATGAGCAGTTCTTC
NA	TRBJ1-1	TRBD1	TRBV5-1	CASSLVRTGGDLNTEAFF	TGCGCCAGCAGCTTGGTACGGACAGGGGGAGACCTCAACACTGAAGCTTTCTTT
NA	TRBJ2-7	TRBD1	TRBV19	CASSVPGQTYEQYF	TGTGCCAGTAGTGTACCGGGACAGACCTACGAGCAGTACTTC
once	TRBJ1-1	TRBD1	TRBV6-5	CASRRGTGKAEAFF	TGTGCCAGCAGGAGAGGGACAGGGAAGGCTGAAGCTTTCTTT
NA	TRBJ1-6	NA	TRBV6-5	CASSYSKDIPSDLHF	TGTGCCAGCAGTTACTCGAAAGACATTCCCTCTGACCTCCACTTT
NA	TRBJ1-5	TRBD1	TRBV18	CASSAAGTENQPQHF	TGTGCCAGCTCAGCAGCCGGGACAGAAAATCAGCCCCAGCATTTT
NA	TRBJ1-1	TRBD1	TRBV14	CASSQDAGGGTEAFF	TGTGCCAGCAGCCAAGATGCAGGGGGTGGCACTGAAGCTTTCTTT